The rows below give T cell receptor beta chains drawn from one sample of a study of cytomegalovirus exposure and HLA in healthy donors. Method: immunoSEQ multiplex PCR; TCRdb's copy keeps in-frame clones and lacks some. Here the sample spans 150,000 to 200,000 clones, 80% to 85% being singletons. The material sequenced was PBMCs. These TCRs come from a woman between 50 and 59 years old in good health and CMV-seropositive. CDR3s include the opening cysteine and the closing phenylalanine or tryptophan. The D gene is left open where the match is weak.

J gene	D gene	CDR3 length	V gene	CDR3 DNA	CDR3 protein
TRBJ2-1	TRBD2	15	TRBV7-9	TGTGCCAGCAGCCGAGCGGGGGGGCCGGGCAATGAGCAGTTCTTC	CASSRAGGPGNEQFF
TRBJ2-4	TRBD2	19	TRBV7-9	TGTGCCAGCAGCTTAGCGCTTGCTAGCGGGAGGGCGGCCAAAAACAGTCAGTACTTC	CASSLALASGRAAKNSQYF
TRBJ2-7	.	15	TRBV6-5	TGTGCCAGCAGTTACTCGCATCGGGGTTCCTACGAGCAGTACTTC	CASSYSHRGSYEQYF
TRBJ1-1	.	13	TRBV7-3	TGTGCCAGCACCTCCGGGGGGCCCACTGAAGCTTTCTTT	CASTSGGPTEAFF
TRBJ2-5	.	15	TRBV7-6	TGTGCCAGCAGCTTATCCCCGGGGTCAGCAGAGACCCAGTACTTC	CASSLSPGSAETQYF
TRBJ1-6	TRBD1	15	TRBV6-5	TGTGCCAGCAGCCTTGGGACAGGGGGTAATTCACCCCTCCACTTT	CASSLGTGGNSPLHF
TRBJ2-7	TRBD2	18	TRBV5-5	TGTGCCAGCAGCTTGGAGATGGGAAGGGTGGCGGGGGGCTACGAGCAGTACTTC	CASSLEMGRVAGGYEQYF
TRBJ2-7	TRBD1	15	TRBV5-1	TGCGCCAGCAGCTTGGCTGGGACAGACCTCTACGAGCAGTACTTC	CASSLAGTDLYEQYF
TRBJ2-7	.	15	TRBV7-8	TGTGCCAGCAGCTGGGATGTCGGGGGAACCTACGAGCAGTACTTC	CASSWDVGGTYEQYF
TRBJ2-3	.	13	TRBV7-9	TGTTCCAGCAGTACTTCCAGCACAGATACGCAGTATTTT	CSSSTSSTDTQYF
TRBJ2-6	TRBD1	15	TRBV5-1	TGCGCCAGCAGCCCGGGACAGTTAGGGGCCAACGTCCTGACTTTC	CASSPGQLGANVLTF
TRBJ1-1	.	13	TRBV6-5	TGTGCCAGCACCCCGGACAGGAACACTGAAGCTTTCTTT	CASTPDRNTEAFF